This T cell receptor (beta chain) was documented in a study of blood T cell repertoires in COVID-19. Study in general: Donors in the United States, Italy and Spain gave samples during acute or convalescent COVID-19. Sources were T cells, B-cell-depleted T cells, or PBMCs; the material itself was cDNA or gDNA.

The CDR3 length is 13 residues. Germline V gives CDR1 GTSNPN, CDR2 SVGIG (reference sequence). V lost 5 bases and J 4 bases, leaving 14 bases between the germline ends. Original processing notes: For nucleated cells, counts were estimated from reference gene primer amplification. The protocol was immunoSEQ multiplex PCR, while the TCRdb copy is restricted to in-frame clones and leaves out a portion. That table supplies the V and J calls and clone size; D and trimming were determined from the DNA. The repertoire holds under 200,000 clones, with about 85% as singletons. The chain combines TRBV30 with TRBJ1-1; TRBD1 might be the D (5 bases). This clonotype originated in a man in his sixties who had recovered from COVID-19. The sequenced material came from peripheral blood. The CDR3, as DNA: TGTGCCTGGGTGAGGGGCGGGGGCACTGAAGCTTTCTTT. Protein product: CAWVRGGGTEAFF. The whole variable domain, filled in from reference TRBV30 and TRBJ1-1, reads SQTIHQWPATLVQPVGSPLSLECTVEGTSNPNLYWYRQAAGRGLQLLFYSVGIGQISSEVPQNLSASRPQDRQFILSSKKLLLSDSGFYLCAWVRGGGTEAFFGQGTRLTVV.